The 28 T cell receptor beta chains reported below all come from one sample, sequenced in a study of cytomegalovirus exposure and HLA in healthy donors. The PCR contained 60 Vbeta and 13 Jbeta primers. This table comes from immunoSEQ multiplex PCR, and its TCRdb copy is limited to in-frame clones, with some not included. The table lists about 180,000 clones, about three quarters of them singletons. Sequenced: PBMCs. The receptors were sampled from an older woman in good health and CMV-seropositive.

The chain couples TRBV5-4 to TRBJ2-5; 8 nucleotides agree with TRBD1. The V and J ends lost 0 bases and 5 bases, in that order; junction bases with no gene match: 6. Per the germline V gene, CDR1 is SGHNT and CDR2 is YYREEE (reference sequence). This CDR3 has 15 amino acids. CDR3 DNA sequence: TGTGCCAGCAGCTTGGATCAGGGGGCGCTGGAGACCCAGTACTTC. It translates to CASSLDQGALETQYF. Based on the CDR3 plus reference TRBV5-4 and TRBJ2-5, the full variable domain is ETGVTQSPTHLIKTRGQQVTLRCSSQSGHNTVSWYQQALGQGPQFIFQYYREEENGRGNFPPRFSGLQFPNYSSELNVNALELDDSALYLCASSLDQGALETQYFGPGTRLLVL.

This chain's CDR3 is CASSFGQGSNYGYTF. The CDR3 DNA reads as TGTGCCAGCAGCTTCGGACAGGGGAGCAACTATGGCTACACCTTC. This rearrangement joins TRBV7-9 to TRBJ1-2, with 9 positions matching TRBD1. V trimming: 3 bases; J trimming: 2 bases; junction bases outside the gene matches: 4. There are 15 residues in the CDR3. Germline-derived CDR1 and CDR2 are SEHNR and FQNEAQ (reference sequence).

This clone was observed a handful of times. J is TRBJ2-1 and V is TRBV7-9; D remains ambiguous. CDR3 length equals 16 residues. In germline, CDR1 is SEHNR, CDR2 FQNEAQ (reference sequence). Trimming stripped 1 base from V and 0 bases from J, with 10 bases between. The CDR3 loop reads CASSLVSGLSYNEQFF. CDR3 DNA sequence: TGTGCCAGCAGCTTAGTCAGTGGTCTCTCCTACAATGAGCAGTTCTTC.

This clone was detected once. The CDR3 sequence: CASSQGTGVNEKLFF. DNA for the CDR3: TGTGCCAGCAGCCAAGGGACAGGGGTTAATGAAAAACTGTTTTTT. The V gene is TRBV11-2, the J gene TRBJ1-4; TRBD1 matches at 10 bases. Germline-derived CDR1 and CDR2 are SGHAT and FQNNGV. The CDR3 extends over 15 amino acids. V trimming: 5 bases; J trimming: 4 bases; junction bases outside the gene matches: 4.

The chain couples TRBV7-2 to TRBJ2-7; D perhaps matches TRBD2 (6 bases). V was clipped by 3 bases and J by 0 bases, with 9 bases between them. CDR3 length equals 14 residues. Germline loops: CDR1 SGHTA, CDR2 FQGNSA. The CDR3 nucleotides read TGTGCCAGCAGCTTCGGGAGACTCTCCTACGAGCAGTACTTC. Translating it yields CASSFGRLSYEQYF.

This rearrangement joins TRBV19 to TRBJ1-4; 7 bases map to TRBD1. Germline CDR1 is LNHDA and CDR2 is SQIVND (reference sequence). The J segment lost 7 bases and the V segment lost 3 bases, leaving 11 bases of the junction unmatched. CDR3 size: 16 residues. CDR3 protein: CASSILLQGRGEKLFF. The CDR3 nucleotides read TGTGCCAGTAGTATTCTCCTACAGGGGCGGGGTGAAAAACTGTTTTTT.

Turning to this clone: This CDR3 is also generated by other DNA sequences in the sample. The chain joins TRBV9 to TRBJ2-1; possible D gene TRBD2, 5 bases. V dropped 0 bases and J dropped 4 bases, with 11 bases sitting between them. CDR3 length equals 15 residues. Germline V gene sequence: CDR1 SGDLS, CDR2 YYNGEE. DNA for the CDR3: TGTGCCAGCAGCGTAGCGTTAGCGTCTTACAATGAGCAGTTCTTC. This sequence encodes CASSVALASYNEQFF.

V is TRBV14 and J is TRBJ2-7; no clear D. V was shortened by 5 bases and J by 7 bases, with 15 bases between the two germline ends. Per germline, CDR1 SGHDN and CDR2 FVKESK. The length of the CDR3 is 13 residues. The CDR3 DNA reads TGTGCCAGCAGCGGTCGCAGCGCGTGGGAGCAGTACTTC. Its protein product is CASSGRSAWEQYF.

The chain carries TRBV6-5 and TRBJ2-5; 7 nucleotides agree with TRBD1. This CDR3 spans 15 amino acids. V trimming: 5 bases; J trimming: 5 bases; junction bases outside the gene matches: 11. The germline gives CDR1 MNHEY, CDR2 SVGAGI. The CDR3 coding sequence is TGTGCCAGCAGTCCACCCCGGACAGGCTGGGAGACCCAGTACTTC. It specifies CASSPPRTGWETQYF.

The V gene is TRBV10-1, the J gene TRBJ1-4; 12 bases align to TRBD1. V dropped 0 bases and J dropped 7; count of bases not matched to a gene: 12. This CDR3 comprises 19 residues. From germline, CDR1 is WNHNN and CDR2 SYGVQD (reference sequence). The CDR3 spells CASSESKRDRGLEGEKLFF. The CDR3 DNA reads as TGCGCCAGCAGTGAGTCGAAACGGGACAGGGGGCTCGAAGGTGAAAAACTGTTTTTT.

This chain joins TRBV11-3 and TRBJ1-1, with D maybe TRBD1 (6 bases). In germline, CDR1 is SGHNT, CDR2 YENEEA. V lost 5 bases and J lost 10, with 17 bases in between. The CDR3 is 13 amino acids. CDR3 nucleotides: TGTGCCAGCAGCACTCGGACAGCGGACCGAGCTTTCTTT. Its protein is CASSTRTADRAFF. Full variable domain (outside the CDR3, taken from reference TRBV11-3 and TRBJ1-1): EAGVVQSPRYKIIEKKQPVAFWCNPISGHNTLYWYLQNLGQGPELLIRYENEEAVDDSQLPKDRFSAERLKGVDSTLKIQPAELGDSAVYLCASSTRTADRAFFGQGTRLTVV.

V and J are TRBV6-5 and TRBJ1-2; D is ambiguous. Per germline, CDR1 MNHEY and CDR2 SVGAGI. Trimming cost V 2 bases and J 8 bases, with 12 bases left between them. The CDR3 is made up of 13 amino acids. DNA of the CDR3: TGTGCCAGCAGTTACGAGGCCCGCGGAGGCTACACCTTC. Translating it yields CASSYEARGGYTF.

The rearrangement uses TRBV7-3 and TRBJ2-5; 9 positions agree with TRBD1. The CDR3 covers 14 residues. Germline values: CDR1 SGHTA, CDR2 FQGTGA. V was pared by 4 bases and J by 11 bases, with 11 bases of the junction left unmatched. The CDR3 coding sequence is TGTGCCAGCAGCTCGGGACAGGGCCCGGGGGAGCAGTACTTC. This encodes CASSSGQGPGEQYF. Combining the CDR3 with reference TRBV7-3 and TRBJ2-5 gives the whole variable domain GAGVSQTPSNKVTEKGKYVELRCDPISGHTALYWYRQSLGQGPEFLIYFQGTGAADDSGLPNDRFFAVRPEGSVSTLKIQRTERGDSAVYLCASSSGQGPGEQYFGPGTRLLVL.

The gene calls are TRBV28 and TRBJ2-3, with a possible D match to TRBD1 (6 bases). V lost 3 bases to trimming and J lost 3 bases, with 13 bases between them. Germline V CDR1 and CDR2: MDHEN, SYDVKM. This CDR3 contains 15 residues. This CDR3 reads CASSLLQGSTDTQYF. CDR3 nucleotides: TGTGCCAGCAGTTTGCTACAGGGTAGTACAGATACGCAGTATTTT.

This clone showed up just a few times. The CDR3 loop reads CASSQITGDGFYGYTF. The CDR3 DNA reads as TGTGCCAGCAGCCAAATCACAGGGGATGGCTTTTACGGCTACACCTTC. V usage is TRBV4-2 and J usage is TRBJ1-2, with 7 bases matching TRBD1. CDR3 length: 16 amino acids. Germline trimming cut 2 bases from V and 8 bases from J; bases unmatched to any gene: 14. CDR1 and CDR2 from the germline V gene are LGHNA and YNFKEQ.

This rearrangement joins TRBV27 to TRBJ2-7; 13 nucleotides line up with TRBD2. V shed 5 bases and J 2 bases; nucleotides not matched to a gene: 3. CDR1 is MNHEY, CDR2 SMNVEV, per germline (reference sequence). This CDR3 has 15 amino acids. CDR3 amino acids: CASSPGTSGTYEQYF. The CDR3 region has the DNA TGTGCCAGCAGTCCTGGGACTAGCGGGACCTACGAGCAGTACTTC.

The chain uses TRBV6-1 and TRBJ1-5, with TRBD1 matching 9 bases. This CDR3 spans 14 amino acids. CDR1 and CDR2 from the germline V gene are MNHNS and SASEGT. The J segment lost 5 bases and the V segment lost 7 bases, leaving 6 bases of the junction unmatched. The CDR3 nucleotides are TGTGCCAGCAATATGGGACAGGGAGATCAGCCCCAGCATTTT. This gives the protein CASNMGQGDQPQHF.

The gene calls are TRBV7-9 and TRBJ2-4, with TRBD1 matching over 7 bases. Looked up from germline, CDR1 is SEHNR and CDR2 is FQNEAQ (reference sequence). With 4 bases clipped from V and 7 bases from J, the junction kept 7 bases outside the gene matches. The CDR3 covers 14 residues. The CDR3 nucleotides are TGTGCCAGCAGCTCCGGGACAGATACGAACATTCAGTACTTC. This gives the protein CASSSGTDTNIQYF.

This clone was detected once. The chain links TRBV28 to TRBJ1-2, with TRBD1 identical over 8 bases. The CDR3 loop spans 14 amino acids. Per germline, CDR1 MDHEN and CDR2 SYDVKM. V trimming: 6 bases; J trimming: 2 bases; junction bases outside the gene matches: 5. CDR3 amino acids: CASRAGGRNYGYTF. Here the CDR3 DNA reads TGTGCCAGCAGAGCAGGGGGCAGAAACTATGGCTACACCTTC.

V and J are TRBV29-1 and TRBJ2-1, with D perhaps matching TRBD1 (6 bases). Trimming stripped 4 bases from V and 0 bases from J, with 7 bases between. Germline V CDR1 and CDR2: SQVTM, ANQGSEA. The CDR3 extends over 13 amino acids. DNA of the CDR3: TGCAGCGTTGTGGACAGCTCCTACAATGAGCAGTTCTTC. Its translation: CSVVDSSYNEQFF.

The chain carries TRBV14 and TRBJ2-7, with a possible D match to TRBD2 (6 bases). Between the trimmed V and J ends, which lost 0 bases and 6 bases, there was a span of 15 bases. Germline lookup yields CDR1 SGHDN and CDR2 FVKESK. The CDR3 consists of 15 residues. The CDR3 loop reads CASSQDLQLAREQYF. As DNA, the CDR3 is TGTGCCAGCAGCCAAGATCTCCAACTAGCACGCGAGCAGTACTTC.

The CDR3 region has the DNA TGTGCCAGCAGCGGACAGGGATACCAAGAGACCCAGTACTTC. Protein sequence: CASSGQGYQETQYF. The chain recombines TRBV9 with TRBJ2-5, with 7 nucleotides matching TRBD1. The CDR3 consists of 14 residues. Germline-derived CDR1 and CDR2 are SGDLS and YYNGEE. Germline trimming cut 3 bases from V and 0 bases from J; bases unmatched to any gene: 2.

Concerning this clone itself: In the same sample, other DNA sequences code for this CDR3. This CDR3 is CASSLGTSGETQYF. In DNA, the CDR3 is TGCGCCAGCAGCTTGGGGACTAGCGGAGAGACCCAGTACTTC. The chain links TRBV5-1 to TRBJ2-5, with 10 bases that match TRBD2. V gave up 0 bases and J gave up 4 bases; unmatched junction bases: 0. The CDR3 loop spans 14 amino acids. Germline V gene lookup returns CDR1 SGHRS and CDR2 YFSETQ.

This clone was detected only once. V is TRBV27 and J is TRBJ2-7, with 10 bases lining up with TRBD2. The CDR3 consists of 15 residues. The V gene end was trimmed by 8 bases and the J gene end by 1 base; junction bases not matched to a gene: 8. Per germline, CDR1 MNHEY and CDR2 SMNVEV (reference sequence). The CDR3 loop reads CASSGASGGSYEQYF. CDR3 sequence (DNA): TGTGCCAGCTCAGGGGCTAGCGGGGGTTCCTACGAGCAGTACTTC.

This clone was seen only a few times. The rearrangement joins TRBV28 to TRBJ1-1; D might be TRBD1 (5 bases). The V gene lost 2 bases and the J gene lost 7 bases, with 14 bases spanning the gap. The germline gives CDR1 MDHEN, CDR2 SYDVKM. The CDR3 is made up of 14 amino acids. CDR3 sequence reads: CASSLQGVIREAFF. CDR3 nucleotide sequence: TGTGCCAGCAGTTTACAGGGCGTAATTCGTGAAGCTTTCTTT.

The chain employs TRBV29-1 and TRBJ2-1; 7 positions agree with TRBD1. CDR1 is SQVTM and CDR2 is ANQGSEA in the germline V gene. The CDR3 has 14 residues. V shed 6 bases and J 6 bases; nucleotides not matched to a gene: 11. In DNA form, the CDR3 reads TGCAGCGTCGGAAGCAGGGGGTCTAGCAATGAGCAGTTCTTC. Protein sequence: CSVGSRGSSNEQFF.

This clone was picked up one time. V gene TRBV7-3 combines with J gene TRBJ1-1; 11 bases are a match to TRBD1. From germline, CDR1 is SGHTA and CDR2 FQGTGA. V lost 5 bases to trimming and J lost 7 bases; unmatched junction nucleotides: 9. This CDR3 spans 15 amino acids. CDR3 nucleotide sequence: TGTGCCAGCAGCGCCTCGGACAGGGGGCTGGGTGAAGCTTTCTTT. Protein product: CASSASDRGLGEAFF.

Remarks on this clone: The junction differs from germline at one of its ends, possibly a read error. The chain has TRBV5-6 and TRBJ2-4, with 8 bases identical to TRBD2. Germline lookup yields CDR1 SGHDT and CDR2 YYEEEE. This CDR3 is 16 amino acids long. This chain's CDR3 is CASSLGRGVPKNSQYF. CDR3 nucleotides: TGTGCCAGCAGCTTGGGGCGGGGGGTCCCCAAAAACAGTCAGTACTTC. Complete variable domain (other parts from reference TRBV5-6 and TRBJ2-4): DAGVTQSPTHLIKTRGQQVTLRCSPKSGHDTVSWYQQALGQGPQFIFQYYEEEERQRGNFPDRFSGHQFPNYSSELNVNALLLGDSALYLCASSLGRGVPKNSQYFGAGTRLSVL.